This T cell receptor (beta chain) was identified in a study of T cell responses to AZD1222 COVID-19 vaccine. V lost 4 bases to trimming and J lost 2 bases; unmatched junction nucleotides: 4. Germline V gene data show CDR1 as MNHEY and CDR2 as SVGAGI. This CDR3 spans 14 amino acids. Pooling was applied to second doses at about 4 or about 12 weeks. This clone was detected only once. Its antigen is not identified. Sequencing was performed with immunoSEQ multiplex PCR; in TCRdb, only in-frame clones are kept and a portion is missing. The profile shows 100,000 to 150,000 clones, 70% to 90% of them singletons. The study, taken as a whole, reports: At 160-218 and 743-854, vaccine-associated CD4 TCRs were dominant, and they spanned spike. Once two AZD1222 doses were given, Spike-specific TCR breadth and depth went up.

This TCR was sampled from an adult who received the AZD1222 COVID-19 vaccine. Here the sequenced sample was peripheral blood, taken 28 days after the second AZD1222 dose. V gene TRBV6-5 combines with J gene TRBJ1-2; 7 bases match TRBD1. Written as DNA, the CDR3 is TGTGCCAGCAGTTCCCCAGGGGGAAACTATGGCTACACCTTC. Its protein product is CASSSPGGNYGYTF.